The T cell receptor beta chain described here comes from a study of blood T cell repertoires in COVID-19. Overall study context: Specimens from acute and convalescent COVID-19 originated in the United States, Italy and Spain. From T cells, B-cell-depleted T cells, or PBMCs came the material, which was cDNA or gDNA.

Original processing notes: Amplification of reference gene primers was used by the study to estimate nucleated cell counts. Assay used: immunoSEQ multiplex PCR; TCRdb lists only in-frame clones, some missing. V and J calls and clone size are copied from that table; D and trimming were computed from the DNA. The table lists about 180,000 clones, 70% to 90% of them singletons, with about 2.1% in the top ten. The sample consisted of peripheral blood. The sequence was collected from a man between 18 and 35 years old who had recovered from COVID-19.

CDR3 residues: CASQVGQGVYNEQFF. The DNA for the CDR3 is TGCGCCAGCCAAGTCGGGCAGGGGGTTTACAATGAGCAGTTCTTC. The gene calls are TRBV23-1 and TRBJ2-1; 7 nucleotides match TRBD1. TRBV23-1 is assigned to the ORF class and has an uncertain function. Trimming at V came to 8 bases and at J to 4 bases, leaving 11 bases not matched to a gene. This CDR3 is 15 amino acids long.